This T cell receptor (beta chain) emerged from a study of T cell repertoires in cytomegalovirus infection. Turning to the study itself: Well-studied HLA-B-restricted epitopes and recently identified HLA-C-restricted epitopes of CMV were both used in the study. Public TCR beta signature analysis indicated the presence of both CMV infection and matching HLA type.

MiXCR, run by TCRdb on the reads, gives a single entry per CDR3 protein. The table has under 200,000 distinct CDR3 sequences, roughly 20% seen once; the top ten hold 20% to 30%. Germline trimming cut 5 bases from V and 5 bases from J; bases unmatched to any gene: 7. The CDR3 covers 14 residues. Per the germline V gene, CDR1 is LGHNT and CDR2 is FRNRAP. Study-wide points: CMV-specific TCR beta clonotypes restricted by HLA-C dominated the ex vivo response. Adding up the frequency of public TCR beta families identified people who carried CMV plus the relevant HLA.

To note about this clonotype: The antigen remains undetermined.

The chain has TRBV12-5 and TRBJ2-5, with TRBD2 matching 8 bases. The TCR sequence derives from a human donor in good health (CMV status not recorded). Some clones in this sample may be carry-over from other donors' samples. Sequenced material: CD8+ T cells from cultured PBMCs, taken from culture after CMV antigen stimulation. The CDR3 loop is CASGPGLAPETQYF. For the CDR3, the DNA is TGTGCTAGTGGTCCCGGACTAGCTCCGGAGACCCAGTACTTC.